The 32 T cell receptor beta chains in this list originate from one sample, sequenced in a study of cytomegalovirus exposure and HLA in healthy donors. Use of 60 Vbeta and 13 Jbeta primers characterized the PCR. TCRdb's copy holds only in-frame clones and misses some; the assay was immunoSEQ multiplex PCR. The sample has over 70,000 clones, approximately 80% seen once. Sequencing input: PBMCs. These receptors all stem from a man between 18 and 35 years old in good health and CMV-seronegative.

The chain joins TRBV5-6 to TRBJ1-5; D perhaps matches TRBD1 (5 bases). Germline-derived CDR1 and CDR2 are SGHDT and YYEEEE. V lost 2 bases and J 9 bases, leaving 12 bases between the germline ends. The CDR3 covers 13 residues. The CDR3 DNA reads TGTGCCAGCAGCTTTGGGGGAGGGAGGCCCCAGCATTTT. Amino acid sequence: CASSFGGGRPQHF.

The chain uses TRBV7-8 and TRBJ1-3, with D tentatively TRBD1 (5 bases). Germline V gene lookup returns CDR1 SGHVS and CDR2 FQNEAQ. The CDR3 spans 14 residues. V lost 6 bases, J lost 0 bases, and 9 bases lay in between. DNA of the CDR3: TGTGCCAGCAGTTTGACAGTCTCTGGAAACACCATATATTTT. Translating gives CASSLTVSGNTIYF.

The V call is TRBV4-2, the J call TRBJ2-1; TRBD2 matches 7 bases. V gave up 4 bases and J gave up 5 bases; unmatched junction bases: 8. This CDR3 has 15 amino acids. The germline CDR1 and CDR2 sequences are LGHNA and YNFKEQ. CDR3 sequence reads: CASSLGTRGDNEQFF. CDR3 coding DNA: TGTGCCAGCAGCCTCGGGACCCGGGGGGACAATGAGCAGTTCTTC.

This clone was seen a single time. The genes are TRBV6-6 and TRBJ1-5, with a possible D match to TRBD1 (6 bases). This CDR3 spans 13 amino acids. Germline assignment: CDR1 MNHNY and CDR2 SVGAGI (reference sequence). V lost 6 bases and J lost 8, with 14 bases in between. The CDR3, as DNA: TGTGCCAGCAGCTCCCCGGGGGGCGAGCCCCAGCATTTT. This encodes CASSSPGGEPQHF.

This clone showed up just a few times. The chain couples TRBV5-6 to TRBJ1-1; a possible D gene is TRBD1 (6 bases). The V gene lost 3 bases and the J gene lost 4 bases, with 10 bases spanning the gap. The CDR3 has 13 amino acids. Germline CDR1 is SGHDT and CDR2 is YYEEEE. For the CDR3, the DNA is TGTGCCAGCAGCTGGGGGACACTCACTGAAGCTTTCTTT. Translating it yields CASSWGTLTEAFF.

The gene calls are TRBV14 and TRBJ2-7, with D unresolved. The CDR3 length is 13 residues. The V gene lost 4 bases and the J gene lost 1 base, with 8 bases spanning the gap. CDR1 SGHDN and CDR2 FVKESK come from the germline V gene. CDR3 in DNA: TGTGCCAGCAGCCCAGACACTTCCTACGAGCAGTACTTC. Translation: CASSPDTSYEQYF.

The CDR3 DNA follows: TGCGCCAGCACCAGCGTCTCCTACAATGAGCAGTTCTTC. It yields the protein CASTSVSYNEQFF. The chain carries TRBV10-2 and TRBJ2-1; D is ambiguous. Trimming left V 7 bases short and J 0 bases short, with 7 bases between. Germline V gene sequence: CDR1 WSHSY, CDR2 SAAADI. The CDR3 is 13 residues long.

This clone was detected a few times. This chain uses TRBV7-9 with TRBJ1-2, with unresolved D. The V gene's germline CDR1 is SEHNR and CDR2 FQNEAQ (reference sequence). V was cut by 2 bases and J by 6 bases, with 7 bases left in between. This CDR3 has 12 residues. The CDR3 bases are TGTGCCAGCAGCTTATTCTCGGATGGCTACACCTTC. Protein product: CASSLFSDGYTF.

The V and J genes are TRBV19 and TRBJ1-1; 8 bases are shared with TRBD1. Per the germline V gene, CDR1 is LNHDA and CDR2 is SQIVND (reference sequence). The CDR3 length is 16 residues. With V trimmed by 1 base and J by 0 bases, 4 bases remained unmatched. CDR3 loop: CASSIGQGALNTEAFF. CDR3 nucleotide sequence: TGTGCCAGTAGTATAGGGCAGGGGGCTTTGAACACTGAAGCTTTCTTT.

This chain uses TRBV19 with TRBJ1-1; D might be TRBD1 (5 bases). The V gene's germline CDR1 is LNHDA and CDR2 SQIVND (reference sequence). The CDR3 consists of 11 residues. V lost 3 bases and J 10 bases, leaving 9 bases between the germline ends. CDR3 region: CASSMPGRAFF. In DNA form, the CDR3 reads TGTGCCAGTAGTATGCCAGGGCGAGCTTTCTTT.

This sequence joins TRBV2 and TRBJ1-5; no definite D call. The V end was cut by 7 bases, the J end by 5 bases, with 9 bases between. Germline V lookup: CDR1 SNHLY, CDR2 FYNNEI. This CDR3 spans 12 amino acids. The CDR3 is CASTGPDQPQHF. The DNA of the CDR3 is TGTGCCAGCACTGGGCCGGATCAGCCCCAGCATTTT.

This clone was seen only once. The chain joins TRBV25-1 to TRBJ1-1, with 8 bases aligning to TRBD1. J gave up 3 bases and V 7 bases, and 10 bases lay outside the gene matches. The CDR3 contains 15 residues. The germline gives CDR1 MGHDK, CDR2 SYGVNS. The CDR3 region is CASTSTGVGDTEAFF. The CDR3 DNA is TGTGCCAGCACCTCGACAGGGGTAGGGGACACTGAAGCTTTCTTT.

V gene TRBV29-1 combines with J gene TRBJ1-2; 9 nucleotides line up with TRBD1. The germline gives CDR1 SQVTM, CDR2 ANQGSEA. This CDR3 region has 12 residues. Unmatched junction bases numbered 4, after V lost 3 bases and J lost 8 bases. This CDR3 is CSVDQGQGGYTF. The DNA of the CDR3 is TGCAGCGTTGATCAGGGACAGGGCGGCTACACCTTC. Together with reference TRBV29-1 and TRBJ1-2, the CDR3 gives the full variable domain: SAVISQKPSRDICQRGTSLTIQCQVDSQVTMMFWYRQQPGQSLTLIATANQGSEATYESGFVIDKFPISRPNLTFSTLTVSNMSPEDSSIYLCSVDQGQGGYTFGSGTRLTVV.

V and J are TRBV5-1 and TRBJ1-1; 8 nucleotides match TRBD1. From germline, CDR1 is SGHRS and CDR2 YFSETQ. CDR3 length: 15 residues. The junction had 10 bases not matched to a gene; V was cut back by 5 bases and J by 4 bases. CDR3 coding DNA: TGCGCCAGCAGGGGTCAACAGGGGGAGAGCACTGAAGCTTTCTTT. Encoded protein: CASRGQQGESTEAFF.

The V and J genes are TRBV6-4 and TRBJ2-5; TRBD2 aligns across 13 bases. V dropped 9 bases and J dropped 7; count of bases not matched to a gene: 14. The germline V gene has CDR1 MRHNA and CDR2 SNTAGT. The CDR3 loop spans 16 amino acids. The chain's CDR3 is CARHHGGLAGPPTQYF. CDR3 nucleotide sequence: TGTGCCAGGCACCACGGGGGACTAGCGGGGCCGCCGACCCAGTACTTC.

V and J are TRBV5-6 and TRBJ2-5; D may be TRBD1 (6 bases). The J call may not be correct, given that the DNA end is closer to TRBJ2-7. Germline CDR1 SGHDT, CDR2 YYEEEE. CDR3 length equals 14 residues. In DNA form, the CDR3 reads TGTGCCAGCAGCTTGACAGGGCCTTACTACGAGCAGTACTTC. It is translated as CASSLTGPYYEQYF.

The chain is built from TRBV2 and TRBJ2-6; possibly TRBD2 for D (5 bases). The CDR3 contains 13 residues. The V gene lost 7 bases and the J gene lost 3 bases, with 7 bases spanning the gap. Germline values: CDR1 SNHLY, CDR2 FYNNEI. CDR3 in DNA: TGTGCCAGCATTGGAGGTGGGGCCAACGTCCTGACTTTC. This sequence encodes CASIGGGANVLTF.

This clone occurred a few times. This chain uses TRBV7-6 with TRBJ1-4; D may be TRBD1 (5 bases). Germline V CDR1 and CDR2: SGHVS, FNYEAQ. V was clipped by 6 bases and J by 6 bases, with 14 bases between them. The CDR3 consists of 14 residues. The CDR3 bases are TGTGCCAGCAGTCTAGGGCGGGGGGATGAAAAACTGTTTTTT. Its translation: CASSLGRGDEKLFF.

This clone appeared once. The genes are TRBV27 and TRBJ2-6, with a weak D call TRBD2 (6 bases). The ends were cut back, 3 bases at V and 0 bases at J, with 15 bases in the middle. Germline CDR1 is MNHEY and CDR2 is SMNVEV (reference sequence). The CDR3 is 18 residues long. The CDR3 bases are TGTGCCAGCAGTTTCTTGACCTATAGCGGCTCTGGGGCCAACGTCCTGACTTTC. Translation: CASSFLTYSGSGANVLTF.

Here the CDR3 DNA reads TGTGCCAGCAGCTTCCGGGACTACTACACCGGGGAGCTGTTTTTT. It codes for CASSFRDYYTGELFF. The gene calls are TRBV9 and TRBJ2-2; 7 bases map to TRBD2. The trim removed 4 bases at V and 3 bases at J, leaving 6 bases unmatched. The germline V gene encodes CDR1 SGDLS and CDR2 YYNGEE. CDR3 size: 15 residues.

The genes are TRBV19 and TRBJ1-5, with 9 bases that match TRBD1. The V and J ends lost 8 bases and 3 bases, in that order; junction bases with no gene match: 5. This CDR3 contains 14 residues. Germline V gene lookup returns CDR1 LNHDA and CDR2 SQIVND (reference sequence). CDR3 protein: CASSGTGNNQPQHF. The DNA for the CDR3 is TGTGCCAGTTCCGGGACAGGGAACAATCAGCCCCAGCATTTT. Supplemented by reference TRBV19 and TRBJ1-5, the full variable domain reads DGGITQSPKYLFRKEGQNVTLSCEQNLNHDAMYWYRQDPGQGLRLIYYSQIVNDFQKGDIAEGYSVSREKKESFPLTVTSAQKNPTAFYLCASSGTGNNQPQHFGDGTRLSIL.

This clone was picked up one time. CDR3 nucleotides: TGTGCCAGCAGCTTAGCCGGGAACAATGAGCAGTTCTTC. Protein: CASSLAGNNEQFF. V usage is TRBV11-2 and J usage is TRBJ2-1; tentative D call: TRBD2 (5 bases). Looked up from germline, CDR1 is SGHAT and CDR2 is FQNNGV. This CDR3 is built from 13 residues. With 1 base removed from V and 5 bases from J, the gap between germline ends came to 6 bases.

The chain combines TRBV19 with TRBJ2-7, with 10 bases matching TRBD1. This CDR3 spans 16 amino acids. Germline lookup yields CDR1 LNHDA and CDR2 SQIVND (reference sequence). V dropped 3 bases and J dropped 4; count of bases not matched to a gene: 9. CDR3 coding DNA: TGTGCCAGTAGTATGCTTTCCTCGGACAGGGGGTACGAGCAGTACTTC. It encodes CASSMLSSDRGYEQYF.

This clone was detected once. V is TRBV4-1 and J is TRBJ1-1; tentatively, D is TRBD1 (5 bases). Germline values: CDR1 MGHRA, CDR2 YSYEKL. Trimming removed 3 bases from V and 6 bases from J, with 14 bases in between. This CDR3 contains 14 residues. CDR3 in amino acids: CASSHPQLGAEAFF. DNA for the CDR3: TGCGCCAGCAGCCACCCTCAGCTAGGGGCTGAAGCTTTCTTT.

This rearrangement joins TRBV5-1 to TRBJ1-2, with D perhaps TRBD1 (6 bases). Trimming took off 5 bases at V and 6 bases at J, with 11 bases between the two ends. The CDR3 totals 12 residues. Germline V gene sequence: CDR1 SGHRS, CDR2 YFSETQ. This chain's CDR3 is CASSMQGHGYTF. DNA for the CDR3: TGCGCCAGCAGTATGCAGGGGCATGGCTACACCTTC.

The chain links TRBV7-2 to TRBJ1-4; 7 nucleotides align to TRBD1. This CDR3 has 16 amino acids. V lost 5 bases and J lost 8; bases outside the gene matches: 14. The germline V gene has CDR1 SGHTA and CDR2 FQGNSA. This CDR3 reads CASSPKTGSSGEKLFF. The CDR3 bases are TGTGCCAGCAGCCCAAAGACAGGGTCGAGTGGAGAAAAACTGTTTTTT.

The rearrangement uses TRBV7-9 and TRBJ1-2, with D perhaps TRBD1 (6 bases). CDR3 size: 13 residues. With 6 bases removed from V and 6 bases from J, the gap between germline ends came to 14 bases. Germline loops: CDR1 SEHNR, CDR2 FQNEAQ (reference sequence). CDR3 residues: CASSLGAKDGYTF. CDR3 in DNA: TGTGCCAGCAGTTTGGGGGCGAAGGATGGCTACACCTTC.

V is TRBV7-8 and J is TRBJ2-3, with 15 bases lining up with TRBD2. CDR3 length: 19 residues. With 9 bases clipped from V and 5 bases from J, the junction kept 18 bases outside the gene matches. Per germline, CDR1 SGHVS and CDR2 FQNEAQ. As DNA, the CDR3 is TGTGCCAGTTCCAGGACTAGCGGGGGGGCCGGGCCCGTGGAAGATACGCAGTATTTT. Translating it yields CASSRTSGGAGPVEDTQYF.

The chain combines TRBV7-9 with TRBJ1-6; 10 bases agree with TRBD1. The CDR3 covers 15 residues. Germline V gene data show CDR1 as SEHNR and CDR2 as FQNEAQ (reference sequence). Trimming took 7 bases from V and 8 from J; bases not matched to a gene: 8. The chain's CDR3 is CASTYSGTGDSPLHF. The CDR3 nucleotides read TGTGCCAGCACTTACTCCGGGACAGGGGATTCACCCCTCCACTTT.

The sample holds one count of this clone. The chain couples TRBV10-3 to TRBJ1-2; TRBD1 agrees at 8 bases. The CDR3 spans 13 residues. The V and J ends lost 6 bases and 4 bases, in that order; junction bases with no gene match: 4. Germline V gene sequence: CDR1 ENHRY, CDR2 SYGVKD. The CDR3 protein is CAIRDDRGYGYTF. CDR3 DNA: TGTGCCATCAGAGATGACAGGGGCTATGGCTACACCTTC.

The V call is TRBV7-9, the J call TRBJ2-3, with D possibly TRBD1 on 5 matching bases. This CDR3 spans 14 amino acids. Per the germline V gene, CDR1 is SEHNR and CDR2 is FQNEAQ (reference sequence). V gave up 11 bases and J gave up 2 bases, with 17 bases separating them. The CDR3 DNA follows: TGTGCCTCCAGGGTCTCGAGGATCACAGATACGCAGTATTTT. This translates into CASRVSRITDTQYF.

As to this clone: Other DNA sequences of this sample code for an identical CDR3. CDR3 DNA sequence: TGTGCCAGCAGCGTAGGGACAGGGGATGGCTACACCTTC. Encoded protein: CASSVGTGDGYTF. The V call is TRBV9, the J call TRBJ1-2, with 9 bases identical to TRBD1. The CDR3 runs to 13 residues. J lost 6 bases, V lost 0 bases, and 0 bases had no gene match. Germline V CDR1 and CDR2: SGDLS, YYNGEE.